This T cell receptor beta chain was identified during a study of CD4+ T cells in melanoma. Study-wide results and caveats: CD8+ T cell, macrophage and B cell function reportedly correlated with neoantigen-specific CD4+ T cells. Diverse differentiation states were reported for melanoma neoantigen-specific CD4+ T cells.

Concerning this clone: Its antigen remains unidentified.

Sequencing used immunoSEQ multiplex PCR; TCRdb keeps in-frame clones, though not all of them. The sample holds 8,500 to 14,000 clones; just over 65% are singletons and the top ten take 12%. There are 15 residues in the CDR3. After removal of 3 bases from V and 7 bases from J, the junction contained 6 bases not matched to a gene. Looked up from germline, CDR1 is SGDLS and CDR2 is YYNGEE. The sequencing sample was made of cells from a culture (not recorded whether cultured in vitro). This chain uses TRBV9 with TRBJ1-6; TRBD1 agrees at 8 bases. The receptor was derived from a human donor with melanoma. In DNA form, the CDR3 reads TGTGCCAGCAGCGCGAGACAGGGGCAGAATTCACCCCTCCACTTT. Its translation: CASSARQGQNSPLHF.